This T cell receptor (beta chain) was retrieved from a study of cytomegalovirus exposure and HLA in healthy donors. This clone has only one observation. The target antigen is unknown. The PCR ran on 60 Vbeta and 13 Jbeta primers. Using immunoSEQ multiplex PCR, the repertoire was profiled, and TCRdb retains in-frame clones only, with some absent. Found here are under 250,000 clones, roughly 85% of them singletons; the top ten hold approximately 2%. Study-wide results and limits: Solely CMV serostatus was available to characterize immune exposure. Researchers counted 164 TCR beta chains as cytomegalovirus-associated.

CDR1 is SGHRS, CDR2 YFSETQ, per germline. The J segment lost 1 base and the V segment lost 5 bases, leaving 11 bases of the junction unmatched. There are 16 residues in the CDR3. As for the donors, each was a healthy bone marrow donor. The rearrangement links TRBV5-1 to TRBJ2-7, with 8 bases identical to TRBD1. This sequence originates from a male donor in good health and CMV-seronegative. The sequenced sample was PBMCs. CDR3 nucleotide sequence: TGCGCCAGCAGTCCCACTGTGGGACAGGAATCCTACGAGCAGTACTTC. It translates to CASSPTVGQESYEQYF.